This TCR beta chain was sequenced in a study of radiation and T cells in renal cell carcinoma. The CDR3 consists of 14 residues. V was pared by 4 bases and J by 5 bases, with 13 bases between. The germline gives CDR1 SGHNT, CDR2 YENEEA. Treatment noted: treatment-naive control, cytoreductive nephrectomy. Control tumors came from treatment-naive patients without prior radiation. The tumor was a clear cell renal cell carcinoma. Libraries were prepared by immunoSEQ multiplex PCR; TCRdb keeps only in-frame clonotypes and omits some of them. The sample has 15,000 to 17,000 clones, roughly 50% seen once; the top ten hold 11%.

The source is a man between 45 and 60 years old with renal cell carcinoma. The rearrangement uses TRBV11-3 and TRBJ2-3; perhaps TRBD2 as D (5 bases). Sequenced material: tumor tissue, taken from a patient whose treatment was nephrectomy without radiotherapy. The CDR3 nucleotides read TGTGCCAGCAGCTCCCCCCGGGAAGTAGATACGCAGTATTTT. It yields the protein CASSSPREVDTQYF.